This is a list of T cell receptor beta chains from one sample in a study of T cells in Graves' hyperthyroidism and ophthalmopathy. Each CDR3 protein gets one entry after TCRdb re-called the multiplex PCR reads with MiXCR. There are around 700,000 distinct CDR3 sequences in the sample; around 20% occur only once, and approximately 15% lies in the top ten. Sequencing was performed on blood. These TCRs come from a woman aged 45-60 years with Graves' hyperthyroidism that later progressed to Graves' ophthalmopathy. Both conserved end residues are part of each CDR3. D genes are given only for firm matches. Some rows have no size entry. The others give once, few or many, or a class for an expanded clone.

v_call,d_call,cdr3_length,j_call,clone_size,cdr3_aa,cdr3_nt
TRBV19,TRBD1,15,TRBJ1-1,few,CASSIQGVGGTEAFF,TGTGCCAGTAGTATTCAGGGGGTCGGTGGCACTGAAGCTTTCTTT
TRBV9,NA,15,TRBJ1-6,many,CASSVAASEDSPLHF,TGTGCCAGCAGCGTAGCCGCCAGTGAGGATTCACCCCTCCACTTT
TRBV7-2,NA,15,TRBJ1-2,many,CASSHSGTKDYGYTF,TGTGCCAGCAGCCATTCCGGGACAAAGGACTATGGCTACACCTTC
TRBV4-1,TRBD1,15,TRBJ1-4,few,CASSQDRTGDEKLFF,TGCGCCAGCAGCCAAGATAGGACAGGGGATGAAAAACTGTTTTTT
TRBV7-2,NA,13,TRBJ2-5,many,CASRVGPQETQYF,TGTGCCAGCAGAGTGGGACCGCAAGAGACCCAGTACTTC
TRBV5-1,NA,15,TRBJ1-2,many,CASSPRQSPNYGYTF,TGCGCCAGCAGCCCCCGACAGAGTCCTAACTATGGCTACACCTTC
TRBV19,NA,15,TRBJ1-5,few,CASSIDEDSNQPQHF,TGTGCCAGTAGTATAGATGAGGATAGCAATCAGCCCCAGCATTTT
TRBV6-5,TRBD2,15,TRBJ2-3,NA,CASTILAGGLDTQYF,TGTGCCAGCACTATCTTAGCGGGGGGGCTTGATACGCAGTATTTT
TRBV20-1,TRBD1,14,TRBJ1-1,many,CSASSKTGGAVAFF,TGCAGTGCTTCAAGTAAAACAGGGGGCGCGGTAGCTTTCTTT
TRBV19,NA,12,TRBJ1-2,few,CASTLGAYGYTF,TGTGCCAGTACTCTGGGAGCCTATGGCTACACCTTC
TRBV3-1,NA,13,TRBJ1-1,many,CASSQGQNTEAFF,TGTGCCAGCAGCCAAGGACAGAACACTGAAGCTTTCTTT
TRBV20-1,TRBD1,15,TRBJ1-5,NA,CSARDQGAWGQPQHF,TGCAGTGCTAGAGACCAGGGGGCGTGGGGTCAGCCCCAGCATTTT
TRBV25-1,NA,13,TRBJ2-7,NA,CASSEILSYEQYF,TGTGCCAGCAGTGAAATCCTATCCTACGAGCAGTACTTC
TRBV20-1,NA,13,TRBJ2-7,many,CSAFRDTTYEQYF,TGCAGTGCTTTCCGGGACACCACCTACGAGCAGTACTTC
TRBV20-1,NA,15,TRBJ1-4,few,CSARDFGGPNEKLFF,TGCAGTGCTAGAGATTTTGGTGGTCCTAATGAAAAACTGTTTTTT
TRBV3-1,NA,16,TRBJ2-2,few,CASSQDFELNTGELFF,TGTGCCAGCAGCCAAGATTTCGAGTTGAACACCGGGGAGCTGTTTTTT
TRBV7-3,NA,15,TRBJ2-1,many,CASSLGRQGNNEQFF,TGTGCCAGCAGCTTAGGGCGTCAGGGTAACAATGAGCAGTTCTTC
TRBV12-3/TRBV12-4,NA,14,TRBJ2-7,NA,CASSPDLVSYEQYF,TGTGCCAGCAGCCCAGACCTCGTCTCCTACGAGCAGTACTTC
TRBV4-1,NA,16,TRBJ1-1,NA,CASSLIRGGMNTEAFF,TGCGCCAGCAGTCTCATAAGAGGAGGGATGAACACTGAAGCTTTCTTT
TRBV2,TRBD1,13,TRBJ2-7,many,CASVGQGVHEQYF,TGTGCCAGCGTCGGACAGGGGGTCCACGAGCAGTACTTC
TRBV5-1,TRBD1,18,TRBJ2-6,NA,CASSLGQGAPLGANVLTF,TGCGCCAGCAGCTTGGGACAGGGGGCGCCCCTTGGGGCCAACGTCCTGACTTTC
TRBV6-2/TRBV6-3,TRBD1,16,TRBJ1-1,few,CASRRGGTGRNTEAFF,TGTGCCAGCAGAAGGGGGGGGACAGGGAGGAACACTGAAGCTTTCTTT
TRBV18,NA,14,TRBJ1-1,many,CASSPRSMNTEAFF,TGTGCCAGCTCACCACGGTCTATGAACACTGAAGCTTTCTTT
TRBV27,NA,16,TRBJ1-2,few,CASSLKYGSIVYGYTF,TGTGCCAGCAGTTTAAAATATGGCAGTATCGTCTATGGCTACACCTTC
TRBV15,TRBD2,15,TRBJ2-1,few,CATSSTGTRAYEQFF,TGTGCCACCAGCAGTACCGGGACTAGGGCTTATGAGCAGTTCTTC
TRBV19,NA,16,TRBJ1-3,NA,CASSIDRDRAGNTIYF,TGTGCCAGTAGTATAGATCGGGACCGCGCTGGAAACACCATATATTTT
TRBV6-2/TRBV6-3,TRBD2,16,TRBJ2-3,NA,CASSYGLGLIPDTQYF,TGTGCCAGCAGTTACGGACTAGGTCTTATCCCAGATACGCAGTATTTT
TRBV20-1,NA,15,TRBJ2-5,many,CSARDRAGPQETQYF,TGCAGTGCTAGAGATAGGGCGGGCCCCCAAGAGACCCAGTACTTC
TRBV18,NA,14,TRBJ1-4,many,CASSPARGGEKLFF,TGTGCCAGCTCACCAGCAAGGGGAGGTGAAAAACTGTTTTTT
TRBV19,TRBD1,16,TRBJ1-2,NA,CASSTAQGAANYGYTF,TGTGCCAGTAGTACTGCGCAGGGGGCGGCTAACTATGGCTACACCTTC
TRBV2,TRBD1,13,TRBJ2-5,few,CASSVGRDSRQYF,TGTGCCAGCAGTGTAGGCCGGGACAGTCGCCAGTACTTC
TRBV7-8,NA,15,TRBJ2-3,many,CASVRGASSTDTQYF,TGTGCCAGCGTCCGAGGCGCTTCAAGCACAGATACGCAGTATTTT
TRBV20-1,TRBD2,17,TRBJ2-1,NA,CSARGRFKVAGSNEQFF,TGCAGTGCTAGAGGTCGGTTCAAGGTAGCGGGGTCGAATGAGCAGTTCTTC
TRBV5-1,TRBD1,13,TRBJ2-3,NA,CASRSTGMDTQYF,TGCGCCAGCAGATCGACAGGGATGGATACGCAGTATTTT
TRBV12-5,TRBD2,16,TRBJ2-1,NA,CASGTSGGVKYNEQFF,TGTGCTAGTGGGACGTCGGGGGGGGTAAAGTACAATGAGCAGTTCTTC
TRBV19,NA,15,TRBJ1-3,NA,CASSTRTVSGNTIYF,TGTGCCAGTAGTACGAGGACCGTCTCTGGAAACACCATATATTTT
TRBV2,NA,13,TRBJ2-5,few,CASLNRVRETQYF,TGTGCCAGCCTGAACAGGGTGAGAGAGACCCAGTACTTC
TRBV19,TRBD1,14,TRBJ1-2,few,CATEPGQGVYGYTF,TGTGCCACTGAGCCGGGACAGGGAGTCTATGGCTACACCTTC
TRBV20-1,NA,14,TRBJ1-1,NA,CSASLQIGNTEAFF,TGCAGTGCTAGTCTACAGATTGGGAACACTGAAGCTTTCTTT
TRBV2,NA,15,TRBJ1-2,few,CASSEVRTQGEGYTF,TGTGCCAGCAGTGAAGTCCGCACACAGGGAGAGGGCTACACCTTC
TRBV7-9,NA,14,TRBJ1-2,few,CASTLKEGVDGYTF,TGTGCCAGCACACTCAAGGAAGGGGTTGATGGCTACACCTTC
TRBV6-6,NA,13,TRBJ1-1,many,CASSYGQDTEAFF,TGTGCCAGCAGTTACGGCCAGGACACTGAAGCTTTCTTT
TRBV19,NA,12,TRBJ1-1,few,CASRRERSEAFF,TGTGCCAGTAGAAGGGAAAGATCTGAAGCTTTCTTT
TRBV2,NA,13,TRBJ2-5,many,CASSGAGQETQYF,TGTGCCAGCAGTGGCGCAGGGCAAGAGACCCAGTACTTC
TRBV10-3,NA,12,TRBJ1-5,once,CAFPGSAQPQHF,TGTGCCTTTCCAGGGAGTGCTCAGCCCCAGCATTTT
TRBV20-1,NA,16,TRBJ1-1,NA,CSAGFSGSTVNTEAFF,TGCAGTGCTGGTTTCTCAGGGTCCACCGTGAACACTGAAGCTTTCTTT
TRBV6-5,TRBD2,14,TRBJ2-1,many,CASSYGGAGNEQFF,TGTGCCAGCAGTTACGGCGGAGCGGGGAATGAGCAGTTCTTC
TRBV18,NA,16,TRBJ1-2,many,CASSLPLGQGRRGYTF,TGTGCCAGCTCACTACCGCTCGGGCAGGGGCGGCGAGGCTACACCTTC
TRBV20-1,TRBD1,17,TRBJ1-2,few,CSARDMTGRNFNYGYTF,TGCAGTGCTAGAGATATGACAGGGAGAAATTTTAACTATGGCTACACCTTC